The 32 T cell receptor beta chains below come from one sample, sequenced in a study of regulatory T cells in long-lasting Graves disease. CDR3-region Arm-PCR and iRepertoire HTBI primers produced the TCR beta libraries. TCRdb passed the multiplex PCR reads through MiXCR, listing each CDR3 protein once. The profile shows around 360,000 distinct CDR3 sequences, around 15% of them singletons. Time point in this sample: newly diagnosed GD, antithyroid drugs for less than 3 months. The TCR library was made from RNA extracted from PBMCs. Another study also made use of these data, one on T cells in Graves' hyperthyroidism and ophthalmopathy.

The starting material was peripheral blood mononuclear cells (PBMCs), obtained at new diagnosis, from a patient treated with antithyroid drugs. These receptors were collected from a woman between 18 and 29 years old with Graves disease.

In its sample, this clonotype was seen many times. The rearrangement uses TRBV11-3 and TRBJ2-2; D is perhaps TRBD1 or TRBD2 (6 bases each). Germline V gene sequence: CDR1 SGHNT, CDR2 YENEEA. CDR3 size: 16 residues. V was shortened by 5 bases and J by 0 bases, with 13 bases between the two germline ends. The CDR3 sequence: CASSPGAGSNTGELFF. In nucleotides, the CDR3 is TGTGCCAGCAGCCCGGGGGCGGGATCGAACACCGGGGAGCTGTTTTTT. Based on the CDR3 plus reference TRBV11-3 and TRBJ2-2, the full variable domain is EAGVVQSPRYKIIEKKQPVAFWCNPISGHNTLYWYLQNLGQGPELLIRYENEEAVDDSQLPKDRFSAERLKGVDSTLKIQPAELGDSAVYLCASSPGAGSNTGELFFGEGSRLTVL.

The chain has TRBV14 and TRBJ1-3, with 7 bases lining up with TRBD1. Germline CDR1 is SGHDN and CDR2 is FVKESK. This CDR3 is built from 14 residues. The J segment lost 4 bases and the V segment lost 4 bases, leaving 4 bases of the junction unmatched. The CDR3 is CASSPMDRGNTIYF. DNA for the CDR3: TGTGCCAGCAGCCCTATGGACAGGGGAAACACCATATATTTT.

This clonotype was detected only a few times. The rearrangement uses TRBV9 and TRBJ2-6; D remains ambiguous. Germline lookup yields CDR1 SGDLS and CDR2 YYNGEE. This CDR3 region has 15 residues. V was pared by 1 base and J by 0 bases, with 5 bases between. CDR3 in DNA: TGTGCCAGCAGCGTAATCGGCTCTGGGGCCAACGTCCTGACTTTC. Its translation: CASSVIGSGANVLTF.

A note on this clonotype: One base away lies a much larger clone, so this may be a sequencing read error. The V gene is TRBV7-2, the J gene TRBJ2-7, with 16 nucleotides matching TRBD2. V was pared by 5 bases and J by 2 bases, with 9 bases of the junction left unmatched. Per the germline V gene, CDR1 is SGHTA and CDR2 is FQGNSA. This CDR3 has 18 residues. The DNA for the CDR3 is TGTGCCAGCAGCATGCACAAGGGACTAGCGGGAGGGCCCTACGAGCAGTACTTC. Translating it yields CASSMHKGLAGGPYEQYF.

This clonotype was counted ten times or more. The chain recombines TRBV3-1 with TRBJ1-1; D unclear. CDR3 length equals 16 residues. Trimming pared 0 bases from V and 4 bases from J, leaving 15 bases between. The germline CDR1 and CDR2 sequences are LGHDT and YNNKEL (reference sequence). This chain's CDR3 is CASSQDLSARSTEAFF. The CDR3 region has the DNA TGTGCCAGCAGCCAAGATCTATCGGCCCGGAGCACTGAAGCTTTCTTT.

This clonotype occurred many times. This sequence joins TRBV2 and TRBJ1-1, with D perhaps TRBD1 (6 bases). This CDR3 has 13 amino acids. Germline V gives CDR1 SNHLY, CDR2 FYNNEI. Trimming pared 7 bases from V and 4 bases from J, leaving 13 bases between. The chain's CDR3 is CASTRGGGTEAFF. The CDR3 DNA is TGTGCCAGCACTAGGGGGGGGGGCACTGAAGCTTTCTTT.

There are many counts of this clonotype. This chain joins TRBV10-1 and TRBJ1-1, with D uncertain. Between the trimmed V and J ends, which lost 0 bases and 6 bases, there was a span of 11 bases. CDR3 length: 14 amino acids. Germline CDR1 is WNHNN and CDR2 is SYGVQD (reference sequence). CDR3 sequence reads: CASSESRRGAEAFF. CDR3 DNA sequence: TGCGCCAGCAGTGAGTCGAGGCGGGGTGCTGAAGCTTTCTTT.

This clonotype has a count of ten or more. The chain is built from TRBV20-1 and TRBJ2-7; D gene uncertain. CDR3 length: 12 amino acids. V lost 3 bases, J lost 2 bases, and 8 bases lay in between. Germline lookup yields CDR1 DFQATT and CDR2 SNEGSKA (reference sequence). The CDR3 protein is CSARDETYEQYF. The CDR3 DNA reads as TGCAGTGCTAGGGACGAGACCTACGAGCAGTACTTC.

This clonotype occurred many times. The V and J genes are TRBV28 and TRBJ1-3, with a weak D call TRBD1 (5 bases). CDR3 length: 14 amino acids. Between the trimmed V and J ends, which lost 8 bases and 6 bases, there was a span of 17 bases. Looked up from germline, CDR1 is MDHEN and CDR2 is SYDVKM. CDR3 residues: CASGWGGGVNTIYF. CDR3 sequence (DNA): TGTGCCAGCGGCTGGGGTGGAGGGGTAAACACCATATATTTT.

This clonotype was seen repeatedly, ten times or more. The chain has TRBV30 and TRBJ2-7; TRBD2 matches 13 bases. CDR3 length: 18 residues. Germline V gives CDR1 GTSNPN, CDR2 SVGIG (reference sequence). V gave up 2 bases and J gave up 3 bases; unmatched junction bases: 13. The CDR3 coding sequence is TGTGCCTGGAGTCGAGGGTACCCGGGACTAGCGGGACTCTACGAGCAGTACTTC. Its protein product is CAWSRGYPGLAGLYEQYF.

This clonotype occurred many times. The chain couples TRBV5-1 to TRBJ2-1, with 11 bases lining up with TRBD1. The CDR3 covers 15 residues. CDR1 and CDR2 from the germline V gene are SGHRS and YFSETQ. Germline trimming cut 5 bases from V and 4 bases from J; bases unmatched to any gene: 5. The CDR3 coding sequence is TGCGCCAGCAGAGTGGGGACAGGGGGATACAATGAGCAGTTCTTC. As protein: CASRVGTGGYNEQFF.

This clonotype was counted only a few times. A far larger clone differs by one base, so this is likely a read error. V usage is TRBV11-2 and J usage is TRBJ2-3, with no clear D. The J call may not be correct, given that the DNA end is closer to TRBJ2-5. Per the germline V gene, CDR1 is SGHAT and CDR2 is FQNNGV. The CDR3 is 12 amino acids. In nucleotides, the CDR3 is TGTGCCAGCAGCTGGAGTGAAGAGATCCAGTACTTC. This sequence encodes CASSWSEEIQYF.

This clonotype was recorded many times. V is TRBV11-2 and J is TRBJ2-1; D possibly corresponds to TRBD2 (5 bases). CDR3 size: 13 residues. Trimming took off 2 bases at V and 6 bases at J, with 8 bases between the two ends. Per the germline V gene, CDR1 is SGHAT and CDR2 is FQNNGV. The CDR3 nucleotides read TGTGCCAGCAGCTTATGGGGAGTCAATGAGCAGTTCTTC. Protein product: CASSLWGVNEQFF.

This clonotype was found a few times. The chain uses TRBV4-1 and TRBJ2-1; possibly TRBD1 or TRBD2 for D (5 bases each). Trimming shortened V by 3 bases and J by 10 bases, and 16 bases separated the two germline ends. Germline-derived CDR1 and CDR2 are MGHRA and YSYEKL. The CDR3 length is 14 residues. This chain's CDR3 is CASSQGPTSPEQFF. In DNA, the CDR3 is TGCGCCAGCAGCCAGGGACCTACCTCCCCCGAGCAGTTCTTC.

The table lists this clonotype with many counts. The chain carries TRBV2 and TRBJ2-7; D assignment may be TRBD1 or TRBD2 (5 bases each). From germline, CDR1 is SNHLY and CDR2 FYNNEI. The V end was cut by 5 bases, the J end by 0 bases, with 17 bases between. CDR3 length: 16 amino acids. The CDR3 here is CASSKVGDLSSYEQYF. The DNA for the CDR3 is TGTGCCAGCAGTAAGGTGGGGGACCTAAGCTCCTACGAGCAGTACTTC.

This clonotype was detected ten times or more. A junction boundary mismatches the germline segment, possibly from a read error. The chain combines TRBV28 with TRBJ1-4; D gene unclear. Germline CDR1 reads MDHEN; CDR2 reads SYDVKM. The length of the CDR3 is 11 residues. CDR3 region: CASRSIGGLLF. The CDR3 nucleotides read TGTGCCAGCAGGTCCATAGGCGGTTTGCTTTTT.

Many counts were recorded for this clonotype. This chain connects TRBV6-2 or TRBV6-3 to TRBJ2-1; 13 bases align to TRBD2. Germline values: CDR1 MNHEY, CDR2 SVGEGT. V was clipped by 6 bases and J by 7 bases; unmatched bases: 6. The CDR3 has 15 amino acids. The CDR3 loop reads CASRGGLAGENEQFF. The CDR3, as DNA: TGTGCCAGCAGGGGCGGACTAGCGGGAGAGAATGAGCAGTTCTTC.

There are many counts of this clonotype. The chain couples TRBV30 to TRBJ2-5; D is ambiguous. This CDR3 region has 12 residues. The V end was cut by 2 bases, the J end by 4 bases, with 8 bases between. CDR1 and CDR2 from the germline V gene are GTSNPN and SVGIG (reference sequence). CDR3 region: CAWSPDGETQYF. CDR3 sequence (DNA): TGTGCCTGGAGTCCTGACGGAGAGACCCAGTACTTC.

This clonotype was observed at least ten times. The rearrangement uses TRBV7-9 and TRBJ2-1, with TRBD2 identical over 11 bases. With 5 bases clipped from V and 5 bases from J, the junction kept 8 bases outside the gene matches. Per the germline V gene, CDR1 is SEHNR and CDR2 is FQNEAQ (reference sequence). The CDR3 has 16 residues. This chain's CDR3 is CASSTWGLAVNNEQFF. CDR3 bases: TGTGCCAGCAGCACCTGGGGACTAGCGGTTAACAATGAGCAGTTCTTC.

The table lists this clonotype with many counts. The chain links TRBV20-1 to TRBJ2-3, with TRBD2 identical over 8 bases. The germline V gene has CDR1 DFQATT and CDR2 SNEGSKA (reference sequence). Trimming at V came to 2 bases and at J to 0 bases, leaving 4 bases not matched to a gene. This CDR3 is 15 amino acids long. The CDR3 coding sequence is TGCAGTGCTAGACCCCTAGCGGGTAGCACAGATACGCAGTATTTT. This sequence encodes CSARPLAGSTDTQYF.

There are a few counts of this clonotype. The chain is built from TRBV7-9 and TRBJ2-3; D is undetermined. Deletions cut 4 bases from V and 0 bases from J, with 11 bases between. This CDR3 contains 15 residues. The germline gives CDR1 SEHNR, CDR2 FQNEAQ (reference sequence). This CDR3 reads CASSYRRVSTDTQYF. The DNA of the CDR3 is TGTGCCAGCAGCTACCGTCGGGTTAGCACAGATACGCAGTATTTT.

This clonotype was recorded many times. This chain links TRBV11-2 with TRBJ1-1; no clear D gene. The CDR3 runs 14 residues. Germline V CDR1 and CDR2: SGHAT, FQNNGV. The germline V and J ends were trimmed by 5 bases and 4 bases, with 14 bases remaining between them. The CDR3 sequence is CASSPGREGTEAFF. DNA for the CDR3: TGTGCCAGCAGCCCCGGCCGCGAGGGCACTGAAGCTTTCTTT.

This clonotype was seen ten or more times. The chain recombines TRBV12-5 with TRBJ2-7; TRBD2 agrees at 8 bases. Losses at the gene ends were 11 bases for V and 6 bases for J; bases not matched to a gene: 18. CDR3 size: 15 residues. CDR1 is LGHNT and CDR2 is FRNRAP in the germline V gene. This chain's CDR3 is CAGLWTGGGPVEQYF. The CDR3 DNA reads TGTGCTGGGCTTTGGACGGGGGGGGGGCCCGTCGAGCAGTACTTC.

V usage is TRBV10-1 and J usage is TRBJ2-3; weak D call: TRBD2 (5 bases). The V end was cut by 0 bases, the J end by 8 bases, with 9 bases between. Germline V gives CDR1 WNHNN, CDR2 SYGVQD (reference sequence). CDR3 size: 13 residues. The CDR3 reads CASSESEAGTQYF. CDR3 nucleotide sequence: TGCGCCAGCAGTGAGTCCGAGGCGGGTACGCAGTATTTT.

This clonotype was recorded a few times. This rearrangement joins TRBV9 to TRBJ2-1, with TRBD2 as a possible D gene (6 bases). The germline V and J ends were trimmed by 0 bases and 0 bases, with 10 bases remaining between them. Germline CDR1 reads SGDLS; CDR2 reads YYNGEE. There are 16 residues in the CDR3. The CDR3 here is CASSVATGDSYNEQFF. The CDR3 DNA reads TGTGCCAGCAGCGTAGCTACGGGAGACTCCTACAATGAGCAGTTCTTC.

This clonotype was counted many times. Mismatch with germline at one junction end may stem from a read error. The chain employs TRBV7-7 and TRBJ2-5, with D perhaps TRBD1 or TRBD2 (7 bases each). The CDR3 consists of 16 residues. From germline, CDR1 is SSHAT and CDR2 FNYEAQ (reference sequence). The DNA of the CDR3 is TGTGCTAGCAGCCGTTCGTCAGGGGGTAGCGGGGAGACCCAGTACTTC. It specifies CASSRSSGGSGETQYF.

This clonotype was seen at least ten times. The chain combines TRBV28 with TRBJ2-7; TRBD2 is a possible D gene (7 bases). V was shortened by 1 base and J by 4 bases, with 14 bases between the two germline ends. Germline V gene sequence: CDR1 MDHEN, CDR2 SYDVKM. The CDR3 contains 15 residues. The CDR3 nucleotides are TGTGCCAGCAGTTTATCTCGGGGGGCGAGGTACGAGCAGTACTTC. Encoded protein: CASSLSRGARYEQYF.

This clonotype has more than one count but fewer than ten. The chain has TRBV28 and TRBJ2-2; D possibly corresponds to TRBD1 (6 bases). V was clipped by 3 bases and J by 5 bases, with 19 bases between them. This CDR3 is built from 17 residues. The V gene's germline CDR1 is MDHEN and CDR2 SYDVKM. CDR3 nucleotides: TGTGCCAGCAGTTTTAGCTTGGGGGCCAGGGGTACCGGGGAGCTGTTTTTT. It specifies CASSFSLGARGTGELFF.

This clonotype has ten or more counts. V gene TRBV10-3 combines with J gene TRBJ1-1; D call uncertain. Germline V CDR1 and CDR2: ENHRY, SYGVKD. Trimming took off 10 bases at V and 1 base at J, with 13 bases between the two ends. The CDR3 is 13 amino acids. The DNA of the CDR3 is TGTGCCACTCGAGCCAAACCGAACACTGAAGCTTTCTTT. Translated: CATRAKPNTEAFF.

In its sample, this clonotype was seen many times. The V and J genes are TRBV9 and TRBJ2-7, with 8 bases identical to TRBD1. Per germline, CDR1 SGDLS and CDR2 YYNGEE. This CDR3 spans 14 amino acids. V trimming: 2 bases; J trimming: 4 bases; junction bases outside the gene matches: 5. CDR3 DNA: TGTGCCAGCAGCGTTAGAGACAGGGGATACGAGCAGTACTTC. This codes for CASSVRDRGYEQYF.

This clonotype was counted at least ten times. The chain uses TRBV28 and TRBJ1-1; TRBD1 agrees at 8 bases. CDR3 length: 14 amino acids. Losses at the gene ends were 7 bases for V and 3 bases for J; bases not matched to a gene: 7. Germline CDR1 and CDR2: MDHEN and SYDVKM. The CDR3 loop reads CASKTGGPYTEAFF. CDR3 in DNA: TGTGCCAGCAAAACAGGGGGACCATACACTGAAGCTTTCTTT. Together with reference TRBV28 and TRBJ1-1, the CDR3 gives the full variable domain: DVKVTQSSRYLVKRTGEKVFLECVQDMDHENMFWYRQDPGLGLRLIYFSYDVKMKEKGDIPEGYSVSREKKERFSLILESASTNQTSMYLCASKTGGPYTEAFFGQGTRLTVV.

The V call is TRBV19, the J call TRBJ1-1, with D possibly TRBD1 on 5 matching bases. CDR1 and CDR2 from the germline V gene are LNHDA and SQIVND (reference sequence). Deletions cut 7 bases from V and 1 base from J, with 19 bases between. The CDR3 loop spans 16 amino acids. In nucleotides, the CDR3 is TGTGCCAGTACCTTGGGGGGGGGAGTGAAGAACACTGAAGCTTTCTTT. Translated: CASTLGGGVKNTEAFF.